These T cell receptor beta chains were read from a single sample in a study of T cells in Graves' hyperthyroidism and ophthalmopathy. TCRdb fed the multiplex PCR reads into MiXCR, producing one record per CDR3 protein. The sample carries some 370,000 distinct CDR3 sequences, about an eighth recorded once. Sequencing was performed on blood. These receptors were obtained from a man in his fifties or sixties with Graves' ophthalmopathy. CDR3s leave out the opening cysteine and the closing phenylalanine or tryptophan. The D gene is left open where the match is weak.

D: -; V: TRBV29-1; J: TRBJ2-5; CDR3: SVETMGTQY
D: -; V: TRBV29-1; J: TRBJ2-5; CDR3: SVEATDTLQETQY
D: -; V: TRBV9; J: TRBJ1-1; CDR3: ASSVDKGVAQMNTEAF
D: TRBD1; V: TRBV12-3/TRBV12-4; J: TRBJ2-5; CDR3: ASSFGTEKNQY
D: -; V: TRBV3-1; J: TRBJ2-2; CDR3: ASSQGSRGRTGELF
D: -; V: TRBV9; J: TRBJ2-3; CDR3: ASSVATGDNTDTQY
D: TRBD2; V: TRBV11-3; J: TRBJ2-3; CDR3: ASSFDLAGAIPRTDTQY
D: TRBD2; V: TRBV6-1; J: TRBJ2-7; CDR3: ASTPGGIAGAYEQY
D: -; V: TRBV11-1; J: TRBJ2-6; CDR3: ASSLGRSEANVLT
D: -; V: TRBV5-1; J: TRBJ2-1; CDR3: ASSLAASSYNEQF
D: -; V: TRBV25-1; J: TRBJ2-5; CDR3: ASRETGIMGGETQY
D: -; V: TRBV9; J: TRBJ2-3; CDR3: ASSVAPGLGTDTQY
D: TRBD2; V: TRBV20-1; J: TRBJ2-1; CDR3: SARISGRTRNEQF
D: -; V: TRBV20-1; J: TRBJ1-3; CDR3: SADTGFSGNTIY
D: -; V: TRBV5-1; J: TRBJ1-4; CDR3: ASSLGGSETNEKLF
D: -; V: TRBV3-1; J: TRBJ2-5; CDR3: ASSLARLPGETQY
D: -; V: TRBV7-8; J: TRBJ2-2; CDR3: ASSFDGVTGELF
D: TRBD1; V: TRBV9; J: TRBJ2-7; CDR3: ASSVGRQGYNEQY
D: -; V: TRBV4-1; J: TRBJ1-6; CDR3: ASRQTKGYNSPLH
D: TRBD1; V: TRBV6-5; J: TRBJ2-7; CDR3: ASSYFGTAAQY
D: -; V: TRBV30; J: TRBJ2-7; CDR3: AWIGAGASYEQY
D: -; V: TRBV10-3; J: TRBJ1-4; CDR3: AISESGGTNEKLF
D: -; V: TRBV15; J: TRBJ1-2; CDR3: ATSRDGYRDNYGYT
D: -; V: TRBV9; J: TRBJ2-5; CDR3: ASSPQVGRGETQY
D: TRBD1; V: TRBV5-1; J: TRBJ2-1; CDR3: ANLNTGTGTNEQF
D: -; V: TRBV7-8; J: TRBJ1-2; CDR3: ASSLEDVDRGYT
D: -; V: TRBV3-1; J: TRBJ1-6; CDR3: ASSPGQRYSPPH
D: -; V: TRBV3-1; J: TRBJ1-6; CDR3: ASSLTDETLH
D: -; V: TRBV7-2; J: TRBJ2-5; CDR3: ASRLDSGAETQY
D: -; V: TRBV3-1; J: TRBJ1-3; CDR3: ASSQVIGNTIY
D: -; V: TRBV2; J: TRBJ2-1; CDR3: ASRQGQHEYNEQF
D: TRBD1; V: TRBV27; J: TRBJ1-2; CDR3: ASSPTPGQGALYGYT
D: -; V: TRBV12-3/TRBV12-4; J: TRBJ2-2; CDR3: ASSQQGSGELF
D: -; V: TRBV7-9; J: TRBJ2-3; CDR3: ASSLDASDTQY
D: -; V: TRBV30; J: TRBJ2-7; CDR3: AWSTDRAYEQY
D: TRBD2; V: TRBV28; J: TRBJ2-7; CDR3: ASSRGLAGTYEQY
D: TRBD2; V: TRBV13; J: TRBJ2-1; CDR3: ASEGSKFRRASGSIKSYNEQF
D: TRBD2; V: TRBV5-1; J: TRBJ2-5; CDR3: ASSSYQLAGGPETQY
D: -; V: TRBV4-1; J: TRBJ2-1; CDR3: ASSQGAREPGGEQF